A selection of T cell receptor beta chains follows, all from one sample in a study of blood T cell repertoires in COVID-19. Repertoires were generated with immunoSEQ multiplex PCR, while TCRdb's copy carries only in-frame clones and drops some. The table records some 81,000 clones, about 96% of them present only once. The sequenced sample was peripheral blood. The receptors were sampled from a human donor with active COVID-19. The donor label of this sample is uncertain. Each CDR3 is given with its conserved first and last residue. The D gene is left open where the match is weak. Clone size is not always given. Where it is, it says once, few, many or a class for expanded clones.

abundance | j_gene | len | v_gene | d_gene | CDR3nt | CDR3aa
. | TRBJ1-5 | 13 | TRBV6-1 | . | TGTGCCAGCAGTGCAGCAGGGGTCCAGCCCCAGCATTTT | CASSAAGVQPQHF
. | TRBJ2-7 | 15 | TRBV6-2/TRBV6-3 | TRBD1 | TGTGCCAGCAGTTACTCCGGCAGGGGGTCCTACGAGCAGTACTTC | CASSYSGRGSYEQYF
. | TRBJ2-5 | 10 | TRBV20-1 | . | TGCAGTGGACTGCAAGAGACCCAGTACTTC | CSGLQETQYF
. | TRBJ1-6 | 15 | TRBV20-1 | TRBD1 | TGCAGTGCTAGTCCCGGGACAGGAAATAATTCACCCCTCCACTTT | CSASPGTGNNSPLHF
once | TRBJ1-2 | 15 | TRBV7-2 | TRBD1 | TGTGCCAGCAACCAAAGACAGGGGGCATGGTATGGCTACACCTTC | CASNQRQGAWYGYTF
. | TRBJ2-5 | 15 | TRBV19 | . | TGTGCCAGTAGTGACTCCGGGGGGCCCAAAGAGACCCAGTACTTC | CASSDSGGPKETQYF
. | TRBJ2-1 | 14 | TRBV27 | TRBD1 | TGTGCCAGCAGTGCCGGGACAGGGGGGTATGAGCAGTTCTTC | CASSAGTGGYEQFF
. | TRBJ2-3 | 16 | TRBV6-6 | . | TGTGCCAGCAGGGTCCTGGGGGGAGAGGGCACAGATACGCAGTATTTT | CASRVLGGEGTDTQYF
. | TRBJ1-6 | 14 | TRBV10-1 | . | TGCGCCAGCAGCGCAGCCCCAGGGGATTCACCCCTCCACTTT | CASSAAPGDSPLHF
. | TRBJ1-4 | 15 | TRBV7-9 | TRBD1 | TGTGCCAGCAGCTTAGTGACAGGGGGAGAGGAAAAACTGTTTTTT | CASSLVTGGEEKLFF
once | TRBJ2-1 | 15 | TRBV28 | TRBD2 | TGTGCCAGCAGTTTGTCGACTAGCGGGATCCTCAGACAGTTCTTC | CASSLSTSGILRQFF
. | TRBJ1-2 | 13 | TRBV5-1 | . | TGCGCCAGCAGCTTGGACAGCTATTATGGCTACACCTTC | CASSLDSYYGYTF
. | TRBJ2-7 | 15 | TRBV11-2 | . | TGTGCCAGCAGCTTCCCGCAGGGGTGGGCATACGAGCAGTACTTC | CASSFPQGWAYEQYF
. | TRBJ2-5 | 15 | TRBV27 | . | TGTGCCAGCAGTCTGGAGGGCCGTCACCAAGAGACCCAGTACTTC | CASSLEGRHQETQYF
. | TRBJ2-3 | 14 | TRBV5-1 | TRBD1 | TGCGCCAGCAGCTCCCGGGACAGCGCGGATACGCAGTATTTT | CASSSRDSADTQYF
once | TRBJ2-1 | 13 | TRBV10-1 | . | TGCGCCAGCAGTGAGTCTATAGCGGCCGAGCAGTTCTTC | CASSESIAAEQFF
. | TRBJ1-3 | 14 | TRBV6-5 | . | TGTGCCAGCAAGGACTTACCCTCTGGAAACACCATATATTTT | CASKDLPSGNTIYF
. | TRBJ2-7 | 16 | TRBV7-8 | TRBD2 | TGTGCCAGCAGCTTAGACAGACTAGCGGGAGTCCACGAGCAGTACTTC | CASSLDRLAGVHEQYF
. | TRBJ1-1 | 12 | TRBV5-1 | TRBD1 | TGCGCCAGCAGCCCTGGACAGGGTGGAGCTTTCTTT | CASSPGQGGAFF
. | TRBJ1-4 | 16 | TRBV2 | . | TGTGCCAGCAGGCCTGGTGGGGCTTGGGCTAATGAAAAACTGTTTTTT | CASRPGGAWANEKLFF
. | TRBJ1-5 | 15 | TRBV19 | TRBD1 | TGTGCCAGTAGTATTTGGCAGGGGGGAAATCAGCCCCAGCATTTT | CASSIWQGGNQPQHF
. | TRBJ2-7 | 15 | TRBV4-1 | TRBD1 | TGCGCCAGCAGTACGATAGGGACAGGGTCCTACGAGCAGTACTTC | CASSTIGTGSYEQYF
. | TRBJ1-2 | 13 | TRBV2 | . | TGTGCCAGCAATCGCCCTAATCGCGGTGGCTACACCTTC | CASNRPNRGGYTF
. | TRBJ2-3 | 13 | TRBV12-3/TRBV12-4 | . | TGTGCCAGCAGGCGGGACTTCACAGATACGCAGTATTTT | CASRRDFTDTQYF
. | TRBJ2-5 | 14 | TRBV2 | . | TGTGCCAGCAGTACTAGAGGGGCGGGGGAGACCCAGTACTTC | CASSTRGAGETQYF
. | TRBJ2-3 | 16 | TRBV5-6 | TRBD2 | TGTGCCAGCAGCCAGGGGACTAGCGGAAGGCGAGATACGCAGTATTTT | CASSQGTSGRRDTQYF
. | TRBJ2-7 | 15 | TRBV7-2 | TRBD1 | TGTGCCAGCAGCTTAGTAGGACAGGGTACCTACGAGCAGTACTTC | CASSLVGQGTYEQYF
. | TRBJ1-4 | 15 | TRBV27 | . | TGTGCCAGCAGTTCAATATTAGGAGTAGATGAAAAACTGTTTTTT | CASSSILGVDEKLFF
once | TRBJ2-2 | 16 | TRBV2 | TRBD2 | TGTGCCAGCAGTGCCCTCAGCGGGAGAGGGACCGGGGAGCTGTTTTTT | CASSALSGRGTGELFF
. | TRBJ2-3 | 15 | TRBV7-9 | TRBD2 | TGTGCCAGCAGCCTCCGGGGGGGGACCACAGATACGCAGTATTTT | CASSLRGGTTDTQYF
once | TRBJ1-4 | 15 | TRBV6-5 | TRBD1 | TGTGCCAGCAGTTACCGACAGGGGGTTGGGGAAAAACTGTTTTTT | CASSYRQGVGEKLFF
. | TRBJ2-2 | 14 | TRBV23-1 | . | TGCGCCAGCAGTCAACCCCGCGGCACCGGGGAGCTGTTTTTT | CASSQPRGTGELFF
. | TRBJ2-7 | 14 | TRBV7-9 | . | TGTGCCAGCAGCTGGGGGACTTTAACCTACGAGCAGTACTTC | CASSWGTLTYEQYF
. | TRBJ1-5 | 12 | TRBV27 | . | TGTGCCAGCAGCACAGGAAATCAGCCCCAGCATTTT | CASSTGNQPQHF
. | TRBJ1-2 | 14 | TRBV6-5 | TRBD1 | TGTGCCAGCACCGACGGACAGGGCAACTATGGCTACACCTTC | CASTDGQGNYGYTF
. | TRBJ1-2 | 15 | TRBV6-1 | . | TGTGCCAGCAGTGAAATGGGTTATGGAGGATATGGCTACACCTTC | CASSEMGYGGYGYTF
. | TRBJ2-2 | 16 | TRBV3-1/TRBV3-2 | . | TGTGCCAGCAGCCAATCATTGCGGGGAAGCCCCGGGGAGCTGTTTTTT | CASSQSLRGSPGELFF
. | TRBJ2-5 | 13 | TRBV12-3/TRBV12-4 | . | TGTGCCAGCAGTTCTGGGAGAAAAGAGACCCAGTACTTC | CASSSGRKETQYF
. | TRBJ2-1 | 14 | TRBV6-4 | . | TGTGCCAGCGGTCGGCGGGACGGCGTCGGTGAGCAGTTCTTC | CASGRRDGVGEQFF
. | TRBJ1-4 | 11 | TRBV20-1 | . | TGCAGTGGGGCGGGGTGGGAAAAACTGTTTTTT | CSGAGWEKLFF
. | TRBJ1-1 | 12 | TRBV11-3 | . | TGTGCCAGCAGCTTTACGGACACTGAAGCTTTCTTT | CASSFTDTEAFF
. | TRBJ1-1 | 12 | TRBV29-1 | . | TGCAGCGTTCGGGGGGCGAGGACTGAAGCTTTCTTT | CSVRGARTEAFF
once | TRBJ1-6 | 16 | TRBV9 | TRBD1 | TGTGCCAGCAGCGGACAGAGAGGGGGCGATAATTCACCCCTCCACTTT | CASSGQRGGDNSPLHF
. | TRBJ2-7 | 13 | TRBV10-1 | . | TGCGCCAGCAGTGAAGGTGGGAGCTACGAGCAGTACTTC | CASSEGGSYEQYF
. | TRBJ1-3 | 17 | TRBV5-6 | TRBD1 | TGTGCCAGCAGCTCCTGGACAGGGGTCCTCTCTGGAAACACCATATATTTT | CASSSWTGVLSGNTIYF
. | TRBJ1-5 | 12 | TRBV19 | . | TGTGCCAGTAAGTCAGGTTATCAGCCCCAGCATTTT | CASKSGYQPQHF
. | TRBJ2-7 | 17 | TRBV5-1 | TRBD2 | TGCGCCAGCAGCTTGGGACTAGCGGGAGGCCTCTCCTACGAGCAGTACTTC | CASSLGLAGGLSYEQYF
. | TRBJ2-2 | 15 | TRBV25-1 | . | TGTGCCAGCATGAGGTCAGGGGATAACACCGGGGAGCTGTTTTTT | CASMRSGDNTGELFF
. | TRBJ2-7 | 13 | TRBV5-6 | . | TGTGCCAGCAGTCTGGGGGCGGGCTACGAGCAGTACTTC | CASSLGAGYEQYF
. | TRBJ2-7 | 17 | TRBV18 | . | TGTGCCAGCTCACCACCCACGAGGACAGTAACAACCTACGAGCAGTACTTC | CASSPPTRTVTTYEQYF
. | TRBJ2-7 | 14 | TRBV19 | . | TGTGCCAGTAGGAAACGGGACTGGCCCTACGAGCAGTACTTC | CASRKRDWPYEQYF
once | TRBJ2-5 | 15 | TRBV9 | TRBD1 | TGTGCCAGCAGCGTATTGAGGGGGCTCCAAGAGACCCAGTACTTC | CASSVLRGLQETQYF
. | TRBJ1-2 | 14 | TRBV11-2 | . | TGTGCCAGCAGCTTAGACGACATTGGCTATGGCTACACCTTC | CASSLDDIGYGYTF
. | TRBJ1-3 | 17 | TRBV9 | . | TGTGCCAGCAGCGTAGGTGGACAAAAACTCTCTGGAAACACCATATATTTT | CASSVGGQKLSGNTIYF
. | TRBJ2-7 | 15 | TRBV7-6 | TRBD1 | TGTGCCAGCAGCTTAGCTCCCAGGGGGCAAAACGAGCAGTACTTC | CASSLAPRGQNEQYF
once | TRBJ2-5 | 12 | TRBV2 | TRBD1 | TGTGCCAGCAACAGGGGCCAAGAGACCCAGTACTTC | CASNRGQETQYF
. | TRBJ2-2 | 14 | TRBV19 | . | TGTGCCAGCAACACAGGGAGCTCCACCGGGGAGCTGTTTTTT | CASNTGSSTGELFF
. | TRBJ1-1 | 14 | TRBV19 | TRBD1 | TGTGCCAGTAGTATTACAGGGGTGAACACTGAAGCTTTCTTT | CASSITGVNTEAFF
. | TRBJ2-1 | 14 | TRBV24-1 | . | TGTGCCACCAGTGATGGGACTCCTTACAATGAGCAGTTCTTC | CATSDGTPYNEQFF